The rows below give T cell receptor beta chains drawn from one sample of a study of regulatory T cells in long-lasting Graves disease. Each CDR3 protein is one row after TCRdb ran MiXCR on the multiplex PCR reads. The profile covers 450,000 to 600,000 distinct CDR3 sequences, with less than 15% appearing a single time and 8.5% to 10% taken by the ten largest. The same sample was also used in a study of T cells in Graves' hyperthyroidism and ophthalmopathy.

The specimen was peripheral blood mononuclear cells (PBMCs), collected at new diagnosis, from a patient treated with antithyroid drugs. The receptors come from a man aged 30 to 39 with Graves disease. Each CDR3 is given with its conserved first and last residue. The order of the fields is J gene, clone size, D gene, V gene, CDR3 protein, CDR3 DNA. A D gene is named only where the DNA matches it firmly. Clone size is not always given. Where it is, it says once, few, many or a class for expanded clones.

>TRBJ2-2|few|-|TRBV5-1
CASSLVTRASNTGELFF
TGCGCCAGCAGCTTGGTTACGAGGGCTTCGAACACCGGGGAGCTGTTTTTT
>TRBJ2-2|many|-|TRBV7-8
CASSRPGTGNTGELFF
TGTGCCAGCAGTCGCCCGGGGACGGGAAACACCGGGGAGCTGTTTTTT
>TRBJ2-2|few|-|TRBV27
CASTGHGELFF
TGTGCCAGCACGGGCCACGGGGAGCTGTTTTTT
>TRBJ1-1|many|-|TRBV2
CASGGGGRRSNTNTEAFF
TGTGCCAGCGGCGGAGGAGGGAGGAGGAGTAATACGAACACTGAAGCTTTCTTT
>TRBJ1-1|few|-|TRBV4-1
CASAPLLSSRKNTEAFF
TGTGCCAGCGCCCCCCTCCTCTCGTCTCGGAAGAACACTGAAGCTTTCTTT
>TRBJ1-4|-|-|TRBV18
CASSRTSGFQGEKLFF
TGTGCCAGCTCACGAACCAGCGGGTTTCAGGGAGAAAAACTGTTTTTT
>TRBJ2-3|-|-|TRBV29-1
CSVPDLKRDTQYF
TGCAGCGTTCCAGACTTGAAGCGGGATACGCAGTATTTT
>TRBJ1-5|-|-|TRBV15
CATREGGVGQPQHF
TGTGCCACCAGGGAGGGGGGGGTAGGTCAGCCCCAGCATTTT
>TRBJ2-7|many|-|TRBV2
CASSLRPDPYEQYF
TGTGCCAGCAGTCTGCGGCCAGACCCCTACGAGCAGTACTTC
>TRBJ2-5|-|-|TRBV20-1
CSARSQGWETQYF
TGCAGTGCTAGATCACAGGGTTGGGAGACCCAGTACTTC
>TRBJ1-6|-|-|TRBV6-1
CASFGGPYNSPLHF
TGTGCCAGCTTCGGGGGCCCCTATAATTCACCCCTCCACTTT
>TRBJ2-2|-|-|TRBV11-2
CASSPDTNGELFF
TGTGCCAGCAGCCCGGACACTAACGGGGAGCTGTTTTTT
>TRBJ2-6|-|TRBD1|TRBV7-6
CASSRQGNGANVLTF
TGTGCCAGCAGCAGACAGGGGAACGGGGCCAACGTCCTGACTTTC
>TRBJ2-7|many|-|TRBV11-2
CASSLDLQAKEQYF
TGTGCCAGCAGCTTAGATCTGCAAGCGAAGGAGCAGTACTTC
>TRBJ1-2|many|-|TRBV29-1
CSVEGGRGNYGYTF
TGCAGCGTTGAAGGGGGGCGCGGGAACTATGGCTACACCTTC
>TRBJ2-7|few|TRBD2|TRBV10-1
CASSESRAREGRYEQYF
TGCGCCAGCAGTGAGTCGAGAGCGAGGGAGGGGCGGTACGAGCAGTACTTC
>TRBJ1-1|few|TRBD1|TRBV4-1
CASSQPRTGTEAFF
TGCGCCAGCAGCCAACCCCGGACAGGCACTGAAGCTTTCTTT
>TRBJ2-1|many|-|TRBV20-1
CSAYASSYNEQFF
TGCAGTGCTTACGCGAGCTCCTACAATGAGCAGTTCTTC
>TRBJ1-5|many|-|TRBV12-3/TRBV12-4
CASSLREIQPQHF
TGTGCCAGCAGTTTAAGGGAGATCCAGCCCCAGCATTTT
>TRBJ2-3|many|TRBD2|TRBV2
CASSKTSGTDTQYF
TGTGCCAGCAGTAAGACTAGCGGCACAGATACGCAGTATTTT
>TRBJ2-3|few|TRBD2|TRBV27
CASRGGSGDSTDTQYF
TGTGCCAGCAGGGGAGGGAGCGGGGATAGCACAGATACGCAGTATTTT
>TRBJ2-4|-|-|TRBV12-3/TRBV12-4
CASSSGAKNIQYF
TGTGCCAGCAGTTCGGGGGCCAAAAACATTCAGTACTTC